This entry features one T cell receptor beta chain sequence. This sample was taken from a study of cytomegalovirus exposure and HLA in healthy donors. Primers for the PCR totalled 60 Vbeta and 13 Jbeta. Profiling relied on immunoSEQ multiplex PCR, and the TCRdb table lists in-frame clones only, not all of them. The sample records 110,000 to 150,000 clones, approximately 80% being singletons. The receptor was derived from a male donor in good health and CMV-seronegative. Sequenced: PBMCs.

CDR3 in amino acids: CASSYSAGSQETQYF. The CDR3 DNA sequence: TGTGCCAGCAGTTACTCCGCCGGGAGCCAAGAGACCCAGTACTTC. The chain is built from TRBV6-6 and TRBJ2-5; D perhaps matches TRBD2 (6 bases). The V end was cut by 0 bases, the J end by 1 base, with 9 bases between. The length of the CDR3 is 15 residues. CDR1 is MNHNY, CDR2 SVGAGI, per germline (reference sequence).